The 20 T cell receptor beta chains presented below share a single source sample, sequenced in a study of blood T cell repertoires in COVID-19. Assay used: immunoSEQ multiplex PCR; TCRdb lists only in-frame clones, some missing. The sample has more than 100,000 clones, approximately 81% seen once. The sample was peripheral blood. Receptor source: a woman aged 25 to 39 who had recovered from COVID-19.

A remark on this clone: The same CDR3 can be traced to other DNA sequences in this sample. This chain joins TRBV7-9 and TRBJ1-1; D possibly corresponds to TRBD1 (6 bases). The V gene's germline CDR1 is SEHNR and CDR2 FQNEAQ (reference sequence). The CDR3 is 14 amino acids. The V end was cut by 3 bases, the J end by 1 base, with 9 bases between. The DNA for the CDR3 is TGTGCCAGCAGCTTGATGGGACAGAACACTGAAGCTTTCTTT. It translates to CASSLMGQNTEAFF.

V usage is TRBV27 and J usage is TRBJ2-1; 7 bases align to TRBD1. The germline gives CDR1 MNHEY, CDR2 SMNVEV (reference sequence). With 4 bases clipped from V and 1 base from J, the junction kept 4 bases outside the gene matches. The length of the CDR3 is 15 residues. Here the CDR3 reads CASSYHRGSYNEQFF. CDR3 coding DNA: TGTGCCAGCAGTTATCACAGGGGTTCCTACAATGAGCAGTTCTTC.

The V call is TRBV19, the J call TRBJ1-5, with D perhaps matching TRBD1 (5 bases). Germline CDR1 and CDR2: LNHDA and SQIVND (reference sequence). The CDR3 spans 15 residues. The V end was cut by 4 bases, the J end by 0 bases, with 10 bases between. The CDR3 sequence is CASSTGRNSNQPQHF. The CDR3 region has the DNA TGTGCCAGTAGTACAGGGAGGAATAGCAATCAGCCCCAGCATTTT.

V and J are TRBV19 and TRBJ1-5, with 8 bases fitting TRBD1. The CDR3 extends over 17 amino acids. CDR1 is LNHDA and CDR2 is SQIVND in the germline V gene (reference sequence). V shed 0 bases and J 5 bases; nucleotides not matched to a gene: 9. CDR3: CASSIDWQGASYQPQHF. The CDR3 DNA is TGTGCCAGTAGTATAGATTGGCAGGGGGCGTCGTATCAGCCCCAGCATTTT.

The genes are TRBV5-4 and TRBJ1-1, with unresolved D. This CDR3 spans 12 amino acids. V was pared by 2 bases and J by 1 base, with 3 bases between. Germline V CDR1 and CDR2: SGHNT, YYREEE (reference sequence). The CDR3 DNA follows: TGTGCCAGCAGCTTCTGGAACACTGAAGCTTTCTTT. Protein product: CASSFWNTEAFF.

The chain combines TRBV6-4 with TRBJ1-5; weak D call: TRBD1 (6 bases). V was cut by 3 bases and J by 7 bases, with 22 bases left in between. Germline V CDR1 and CDR2: MRHNA, SNTAGT. The CDR3 is 17 amino acids. The chain's CDR3 is CASSEHREGSRTQPQHF. CDR3 DNA sequence: TGTGCCAGCAGTGAGCACAGGGAGGGGTCCAGAACCCAGCCCCAGCATTTT.

This chain connects TRBV19 to TRBJ1-5; D ambiguous. Trimming removed 3 bases from V and 6 bases from J, with 15 bases in between. CDR1 and CDR2 from the germline V gene are LNHDA and SQIVND (reference sequence). The length of the CDR3 is 15 residues. The CDR3: CASSIEARGGQPQHF. The CDR3 DNA is TGTGCCAGTAGTATTGAGGCACGGGGAGGTCAGCCCCAGCATTTT.

The J gene is TRBJ1-2, the V gene TRBV6-5; TRBD1 aligns across 7 bases. Per germline, CDR1 MNHEY and CDR2 SVGAGI. With V trimmed by 6 bases and J by 8 bases, 9 bases remained unmatched. This CDR3 contains 13 residues. Written as DNA, the CDR3 is TGTGCCAGCAGCCCACCGGGACAGAAAGGCTACACCTTC. Residues: CASSPPGQKGYTF.

The J gene is TRBJ1-2, the V gene TRBV6-5; 9 bases match TRBD1. The V gene's germline CDR1 is MNHEY and CDR2 SVGAGI. The CDR3 covers 15 residues. The V segment lost 10 bases and the J segment 0 bases; nucleotides outside the gene matches: 9. The CDR3 bases are TGTGCCACAAGGGACAGGGACTCAGCTAACTATGGCTACACCTTC. Its protein is CATRDRDSANYGYTF.

J is TRBJ1-5 and V is TRBV7-6; possibly TRBD1 for D (6 bases). The CDR3 is made up of 16 amino acids. Germline lookup yields CDR1 SGHVS and CDR2 FNYEAQ. V lost 2 bases, J lost 5 bases, and 16 bases lay in between. Here the CDR3 reads CASSLSGGRGDQPQHF. The DNA of the CDR3 is TGTGCCAGCAGCTTATCAGGCGGCAGGGGAGATCAGCCCCAGCATTTT.

This clone was counted only a few times. The CDR3 is CSASLDRGIRTEAFF. CDR3 nucleotide sequence: TGCAGTGCTAGTCTAGACAGGGGAATTCGCACTGAAGCTTTCTTT. The chain employs TRBV20-1 and TRBJ1-1; 8 bases match TRBD1. The CDR3 is 15 amino acids. J gave up 4 bases and V 3 bases, and 10 bases lay outside the gene matches. Germline CDR1 reads DFQATT; CDR2 reads SNEGSKA (reference sequence).

This sequence joins TRBV29-1 and TRBJ1-1, with unresolved D. This CDR3 has 14 residues. The V gene's germline CDR1 is SQVTM and CDR2 ANQGSEA. V was shortened by 4 bases and J by 2 bases, with 14 bases between the two germline ends. In nucleotides, the CDR3 is TGCAGCGTTGCGTTGAGGATGGTCAACACTGAAGCTTTCTTT. Its translation is CSVALRMVNTEAFF.

The genes are TRBV24-1 and TRBJ2-4; 7 positions match TRBD1. Per germline, CDR1 KGHDR and CDR2 SFDVKD. CDR3 length: 14 amino acids. Trimming at V came to 4 bases and at J to 6 bases, leaving 5 bases not matched to a gene. The CDR3 DNA reads as TGTGCCACCAGTGACCCGGGACAGCCAAACATTCAGTACTTC. Encoded protein: CATSDPGQPNIQYF.

The gene calls are TRBV9 and TRBJ2-3, with a weak D call TRBD2 (6 bases). CDR1 and CDR2 (germline): SGDLS, YYNGEE. Trimming took off 6 bases at V and 0 bases at J, with 11 bases between the two ends. The length of the CDR3 is 14 residues. CDR3 DNA: TGTGCCAGCACCCGGGGGTCGAGCACAGATACGCAGTATTTT. Translated: CASTRGSSTDTQYF.

This clone appeared a few times. The V and J genes are TRBV5-6 and TRBJ1-1; possibly TRBD1 for D (6 bases). V was cut by 3 bases and J by 0 bases, with 15 bases left in between. From germline, CDR1 is SGHDT and CDR2 YYEEEE. CDR3 length equals 16 residues. The CDR3 DNA reads as TGTGCCAGCAGCTGGCTTACCACAGGGCTGAACACTGAAGCTTTCTTT. Its translation: CASSWLTTGLNTEAFF.

A single count supports this clone. The J gene is TRBJ2-3, the V gene TRBV2; 8 bases fit TRBD2. CDR3 length: 17 amino acids. The germline CDR1 and CDR2 sequences are SNHLY and FYNNEI. V lost 10 bases and J lost 0; bases outside the gene matches: 15. The chain's CDR3 is CATQGWGGRPSTDTQYF. In nucleotides, the CDR3 is TGTGCCACCCAAGGATGGGGCGGGAGGCCCAGCACAGATACGCAGTATTTT.

V usage is TRBV6-1 and J usage is TRBJ1-1; TRBD1 aligns across 8 bases. V shed 4 bases, J shed 6 bases, and the junction held 13 bases outside the gene matches. The length of the CDR3 is 16 residues. Germline V gene lookup returns CDR1 MNHNS and CDR2 SASEGT. CDR3 coding DNA: TGTGCCAGCAGTGGCCGTGTGGCAGGGGGCTCGGCTGAAGCTTTCTTT. This encodes CASSGRVAGGSAEAFF.

The chain employs TRBV7-2 and TRBJ2-2; TRBD2 is a possible D gene (6 bases). CDR1 and CDR2 (germline): SGHTA, FQGNSA. V was trimmed by 5 bases and J by 3 bases, leaving 16 bases between them. The CDR3 loop spans 16 amino acids. The CDR3 bases are TGTGCCAGCAGCCCAAGGGAAGCGGGTTACACCGGGGAGCTGTTTTTT. Translating gives CASSPREAGYTGELFF.

This chain uses TRBV20-1 with TRBJ2-7; the D gene is possibly TRBD1 (5 bases). Germline V lookup: CDR1 DFQATT, CDR2 SNEGSKA (reference sequence). The CDR3 consists of 11 residues. Written as DNA, the CDR3 is TGCAGGACAGAGAACCCCTACGAGCAGTACTTC. Translated: CRTENPYEQYF.

This chain uses TRBV5-1 with TRBJ2-5, with TRBD2 matching over 9 bases. Germline CDR1 and CDR2: SGHRS and YFSETQ. J lost 4 bases, V lost 4 bases, and 14 bases had no gene match. There are 17 residues in the CDR3. CDR3 DNA sequence: TGCGCCAGCAGCGTCCCCGTAGCGGGGGACTTACCAGAGACCCAGTACTTC. The encoded protein is CASSVPVAGDLPETQYF.